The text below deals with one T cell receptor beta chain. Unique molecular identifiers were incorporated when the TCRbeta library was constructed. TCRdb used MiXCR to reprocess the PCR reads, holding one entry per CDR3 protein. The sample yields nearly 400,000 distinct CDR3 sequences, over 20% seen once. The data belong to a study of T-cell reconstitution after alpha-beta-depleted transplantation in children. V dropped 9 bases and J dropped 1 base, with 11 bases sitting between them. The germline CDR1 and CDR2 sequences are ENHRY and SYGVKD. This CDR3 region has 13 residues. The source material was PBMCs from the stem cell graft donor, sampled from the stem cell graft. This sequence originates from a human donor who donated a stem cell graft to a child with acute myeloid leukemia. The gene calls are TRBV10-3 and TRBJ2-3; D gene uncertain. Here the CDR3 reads CAMRDTGTDTQYF. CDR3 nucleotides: TGTGCCATGAGAGATACCGGCACAGATACGCAGTATTTT.